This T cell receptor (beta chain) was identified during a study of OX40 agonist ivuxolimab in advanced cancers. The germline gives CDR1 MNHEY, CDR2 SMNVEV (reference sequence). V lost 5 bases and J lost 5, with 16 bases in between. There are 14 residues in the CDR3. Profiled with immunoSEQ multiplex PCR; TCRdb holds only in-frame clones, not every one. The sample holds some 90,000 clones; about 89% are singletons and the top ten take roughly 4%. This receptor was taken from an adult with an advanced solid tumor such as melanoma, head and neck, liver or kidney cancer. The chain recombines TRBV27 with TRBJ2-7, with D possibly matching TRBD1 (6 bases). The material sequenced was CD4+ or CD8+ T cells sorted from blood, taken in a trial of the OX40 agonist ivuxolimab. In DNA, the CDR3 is TGTGCCAGCAGTCGCCGACAGGCTGCAAACGAGCAGTACTTC. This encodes CASSRRQAANEQYF.